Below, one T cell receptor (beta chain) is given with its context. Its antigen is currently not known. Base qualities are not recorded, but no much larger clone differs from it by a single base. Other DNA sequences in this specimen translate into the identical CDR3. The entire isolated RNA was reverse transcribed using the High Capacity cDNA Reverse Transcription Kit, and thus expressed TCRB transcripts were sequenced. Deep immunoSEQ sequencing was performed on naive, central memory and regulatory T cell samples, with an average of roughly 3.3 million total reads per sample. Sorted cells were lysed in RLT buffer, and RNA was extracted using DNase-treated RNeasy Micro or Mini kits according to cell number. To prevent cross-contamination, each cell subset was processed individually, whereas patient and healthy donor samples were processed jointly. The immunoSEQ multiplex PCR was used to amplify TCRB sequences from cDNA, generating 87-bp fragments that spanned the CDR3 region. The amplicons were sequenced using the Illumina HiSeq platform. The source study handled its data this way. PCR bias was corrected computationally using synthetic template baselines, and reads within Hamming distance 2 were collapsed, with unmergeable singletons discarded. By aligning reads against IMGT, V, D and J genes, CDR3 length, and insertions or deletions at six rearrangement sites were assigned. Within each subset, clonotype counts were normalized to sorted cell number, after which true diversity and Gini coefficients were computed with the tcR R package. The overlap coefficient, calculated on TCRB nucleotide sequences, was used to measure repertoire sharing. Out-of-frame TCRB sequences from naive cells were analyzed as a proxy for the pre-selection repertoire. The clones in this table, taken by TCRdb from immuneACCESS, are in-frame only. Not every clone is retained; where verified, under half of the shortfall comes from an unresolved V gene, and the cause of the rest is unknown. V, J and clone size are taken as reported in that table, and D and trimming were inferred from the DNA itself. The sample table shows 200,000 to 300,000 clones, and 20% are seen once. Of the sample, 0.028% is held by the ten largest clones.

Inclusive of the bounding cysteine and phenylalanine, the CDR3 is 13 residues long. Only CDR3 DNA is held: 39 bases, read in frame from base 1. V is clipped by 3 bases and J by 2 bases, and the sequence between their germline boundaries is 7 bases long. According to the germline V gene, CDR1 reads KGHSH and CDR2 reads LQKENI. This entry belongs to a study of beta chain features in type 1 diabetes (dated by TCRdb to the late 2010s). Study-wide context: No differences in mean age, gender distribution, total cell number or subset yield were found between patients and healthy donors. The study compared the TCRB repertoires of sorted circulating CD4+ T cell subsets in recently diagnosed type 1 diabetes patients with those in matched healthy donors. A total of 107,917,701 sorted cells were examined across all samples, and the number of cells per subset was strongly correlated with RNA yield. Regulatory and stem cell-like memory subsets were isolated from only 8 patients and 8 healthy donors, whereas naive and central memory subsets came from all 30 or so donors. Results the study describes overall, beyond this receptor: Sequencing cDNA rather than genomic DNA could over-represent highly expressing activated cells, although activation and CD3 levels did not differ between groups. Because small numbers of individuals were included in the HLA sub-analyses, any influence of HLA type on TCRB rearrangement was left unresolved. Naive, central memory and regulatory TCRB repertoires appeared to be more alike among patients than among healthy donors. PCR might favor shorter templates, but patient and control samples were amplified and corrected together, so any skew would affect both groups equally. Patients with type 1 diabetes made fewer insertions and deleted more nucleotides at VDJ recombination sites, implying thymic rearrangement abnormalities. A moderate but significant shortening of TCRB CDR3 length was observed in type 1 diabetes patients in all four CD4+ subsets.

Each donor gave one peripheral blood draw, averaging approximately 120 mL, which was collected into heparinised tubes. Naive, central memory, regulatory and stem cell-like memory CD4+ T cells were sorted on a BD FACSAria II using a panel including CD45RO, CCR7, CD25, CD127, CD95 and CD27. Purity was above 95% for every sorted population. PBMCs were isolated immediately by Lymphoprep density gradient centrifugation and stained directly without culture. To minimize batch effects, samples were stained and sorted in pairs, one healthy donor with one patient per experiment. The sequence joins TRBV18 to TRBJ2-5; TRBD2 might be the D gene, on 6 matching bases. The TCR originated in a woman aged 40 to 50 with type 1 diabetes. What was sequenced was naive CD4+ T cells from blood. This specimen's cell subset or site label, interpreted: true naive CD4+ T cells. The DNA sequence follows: TGTGCCAGCTCACCCGGGGGTCAAGAGACCCAGTACTTC. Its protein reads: CASSPGGQETQYF.